A single sample is the source of the 30 T cell receptor beta chains below, sequenced in a study of blood T cell repertoires in COVID-19. TCRdb's table, derived via immunoSEQ multiplex PCR, lists solely in-frame clones and lacks some. The table shows some 100,000 clones, with more than 70% occurring only once. The sample consisted of peripheral blood. The source is a human donor in a cohort sampled during active COVID-19.

The chain links TRBV6-5 to TRBJ1-1; possibly TRBD1 for D (5 bases). This CDR3 is 14 amino acids long. Germline CDR1 MNHEY, CDR2 SVGAGI. Trimming took off 4 bases at V and 5 bases at J, with 14 bases between the two ends. CDR3 nucleotide sequence: TGTGCCAGCAGTTCGGCAGGGATGGAGACTGAAGCTTTCTTT. The encoded protein is CASSSAGMETEAFF.

The rearrangement uses TRBV6-2 or TRBV6-3 and TRBJ2-7, with 7 bases aligning to TRBD1. Trimming removed 2 bases from V and 3 bases from J; junction bases left unmatched: 4. This CDR3 spans 14 amino acids. CDR1 and CDR2 from the germline V gene are MNHEY and SVGEGT. CDR3 residues: CASSYRGTVYEQYF. The CDR3 bases are TGTGCCAGCAGTTACCGAGGGACAGTCTACGAGCAGTACTTC.

The chain recombines TRBV10-3 with TRBJ1-2; no firm D call. The CDR3 sequence is 14 residues long. V lost 4 bases and J lost 4, with 13 bases in between. Germline loops: CDR1 ENHRY, CDR2 SYGVKD. CDR3 nucleotide sequence: TGTGCCATCAGTGCCGTCGATAGCGGCTATGGCTACACCTTC. Amino acids: CAISAVDSGYGYTF.

The V gene is TRBV7-2, the J gene TRBJ1-2; D may be TRBD1 (5 bases). The V end was cut by 5 bases, the J end by 5 bases, with 12 bases between. Germline CDR1 and CDR2: SGHTA and FQGNSA. The CDR3 extends over 13 amino acids. The CDR3 nucleotides are TGTGCCAGCAGCCCCCAGGGTCCTTATGGCTACACCTTC. It is translated as CASSPQGPYGYTF.

This clone was found once. The chain links TRBV30 to TRBJ2-7; 9 bases fit TRBD1. Trimming took 4 bases from V and 4 from J; bases not matched to a gene: 2. Germline V lookup: CDR1 GTSNPN, CDR2 SVGIG (reference sequence). CDR3 length: 12 amino acids. In DNA, the CDR3 is TGTGCCTGGAACAGGGGGCTGTACGAGCAGTACTTC. Its translation is CAWNRGLYEQYF.

This sequence joins TRBV21-1 and TRBJ1-5; the D segment call TRBD1 is taken from the table without a DNA check. TRBV21-1 is reported as a pseudogene. CDR3 length equals 17 residues. The CDR3 is CASSTAAGRGGNQPQHF. CDR3 in DNA: TGTGCCAGCAGCACCGCTGCCGGCAGGGGCGGCAATCAGCCCCAGCATTTT.

This rearrangement joins TRBV19 to TRBJ2-2; 11 nucleotides align to TRBD1. Germline trimming cut 5 bases from V and 7 bases from J; bases unmatched to any gene: 6. Germline V lookup: CDR1 LNHDA, CDR2 SQIVND (reference sequence). This CDR3 comprises 15 residues. The CDR3 loop is CASSPGQGGVGELFF. For the CDR3, the DNA is TGTGCCAGTAGTCCGGGACAGGGGGGGGTCGGGGAGCTGTTTTTT.

The gene calls are TRBV18 and TRBJ1-1; 7 bases align to TRBD1. This CDR3 contains 15 residues. V trimming: 4 bases; J trimming: 0 bases; junction bases outside the gene matches: 5. Germline CDR1 and CDR2: KGHSH and LQKENI. The CDR3 loop is CASSQRTGMNTEAFF. CDR3 DNA sequence: TGTGCCAGCTCACAGAGGACAGGCATGAACACTGAAGCTTTCTTT.

This chain joins TRBV5-6 and TRBJ1-4, with 9 bases fitting TRBD1. Germline lookup yields CDR1 SGHDT and CDR2 YYEEEE. Germline trimming cut 6 bases from V and 0 bases from J; bases unmatched to any gene: 12. The CDR3 is 18 amino acids. DNA for the CDR3: TGTGCCAGCACCGCTTGGACAGGGGACTTTACAACTAATGAAAAACTGTTTTTT. It yields the protein CASTAWTGDFTTNEKLFF.

V usage is TRBV27 and J usage is TRBJ1-6, with D hard to call. CDR3 length: 13 residues. The germline gives CDR1 MNHEY, CDR2 SMNVEV (reference sequence). Trimming removed 3 bases at V and 9 bases at J, with 9 bases between. CDR3 residues: CASSLVRGSPLHF. CDR3 coding DNA: TGTGCCAGCAGTTTGGTCCGGGGTTCACCCCTCCACTTT.

The rearrangement links TRBV19 to TRBJ1-5; 12 bases line up with TRBD1. J gave up 6 bases and V 4 bases, and 7 bases lay outside the gene matches. Germline V CDR1 and CDR2: LNHDA, SQIVND (reference sequence). The CDR3 runs 16 residues. CDR3 nucleotide sequence: TGTGCCAGTAGTACCGGGACAGGGGGCGCGGGTCAGCCCCAGCATTTT. Amino acid sequence: CASSTGTGGAGQPQHF.

The chain couples TRBV5-1 to TRBJ1-4; perhaps TRBD1 as D (6 bases). CDR1 is SGHRS and CDR2 is YFSETQ in the germline V gene. Trimming shortened V by 5 bases and J by 2 bases, and 10 bases separated the two germline ends. The CDR3 runs 14 residues. In DNA, the CDR3 is TGCGCCAGCAGGCCGGACAGCACTAATGAAAAACTGTTTTTT. Translation gives CASRPDSTNEKLFF.

The V gene is TRBV6-2 or TRBV6-3, the J gene TRBJ2-1, with 10 bases fitting TRBD2. V was pared by 4 bases and J by 3 bases, with 9 bases of the junction left unmatched. This CDR3 has 17 amino acids. In germline, CDR1 is MNHEY, CDR2 SVGEGT. For the CDR3, the DNA is TGTGCCAGCAGTTTCTGGACTAGCGGAGGGGACTACAATGAGCAGTTCTTC. Its translation: CASSFWTSGGDYNEQFF.

V and J are TRBV30 and TRBJ2-3; TRBD2 might be the D (6 bases). Germline assignment: CDR1 GTSNPN and CDR2 SVGIG (reference sequence). CDR3 length equals 13 residues. V lost 0 bases, J lost 8 bases, and 12 bases lay in between. The CDR3 DNA is TGTGCCTGGAGTGTTAGCGGTCCTGGTACGCAGTATTTT. Translated: CAWSVSGPGTQYF.

V gene TRBV6-2 or TRBV6-3 combines with J gene TRBJ1-2; 8 nucleotides line up with TRBD1. The CDR3 contains 13 residues. With 6 bases clipped from V and 7 bases from J, the junction kept 7 bases outside the gene matches. Germline values: CDR1 MNHEY, CDR2 SVGEGT. The CDR3 nucleotides are TGTGCCAGCAGCCGGACAGGGTTGGCTGGCTACACCTTC. This sequence encodes CASSRTGLAGYTF.

The rearrangement uses TRBV19 and TRBJ2-7, with TRBD2 identical over 7 bases. This CDR3 region has 14 residues. V shed 5 bases, J shed 7 bases, and the junction held 11 bases outside the gene matches. Germline CDR1 and CDR2: LNHDA and SQIVND (reference sequence). The CDR3 sequence is CASSGHRDYPEQYF. CDR3 bases: TGTGCCAGTAGTGGCCACCGGGACTACCCGGAGCAGTACTTC.

This chain uses TRBV5-6 with TRBJ2-3; TRBD2 matches 9 bases. CDR1 is SGHDT, CDR2 YYEEEE, per germline. V lost 2 bases, J lost 1 base, and 2 bases stayed unmatched. CDR3 length: 15 residues. As DNA, the CDR3 is TGTGCCAGCAGCTTAGCGGGAGGCCGCACAGATACGCAGTATTTT. Protein: CASSLAGGRTDTQYF.

The chain combines TRBV9 with TRBJ1-4, with 7 bases aligning to TRBD1. V gave up 0 bases and J gave up 3 bases; unmatched junction bases: 5. This CDR3 region has 16 residues. CDR1 is SGDLS, CDR2 YYNGEE, per germline. CDR3 sequence: CASSVVRDSSNEKLFF. DNA of the CDR3: TGTGCCAGCAGCGTAGTAAGGGACAGCTCTAATGAAAAACTGTTTTTT. Full variable domain (rest looked up from reference TRBV9 and TRBJ1-4): DSGVTQTPKHLITATGQRVTLRCSPRSGDLSVYWYQQSLDQGLQFLIQYYNGEERAKGNILERFSAQQFPDLHSELNLSSLELGDSALYFCASSVVRDSSNEKLFFGSGTQLSVL.

V is TRBV29-1 and J is TRBJ2-3; D unresolved. The CDR3 contains 15 residues. Per the germline V gene, CDR1 is SQVTM and CDR2 is ANQGSEA. V shed 3 bases and J shed 5 bases, with 18 bases lying between them. CDR3 residues: CSVDSLGASLDTQYF. Here the CDR3 DNA reads TGCAGCGTTGACTCGTTGGGCGCTTCTCTAGATACGCAGTATTTT.

This clone was counted between two and nine times. This chain links TRBV4-3 with TRBJ1-3, with 8 bases fitting TRBD1. With V trimmed by 0 bases and J by 3 bases, 4 bases remained unmatched. The CDR3 has 16 amino acids. CDR1 is LGHNA, CDR2 YSLEER, per germline. Written as DNA, the CDR3 is TGCGCCAGCAGCCAAGACGGCGGGACAGGTGGAAACACCATATATTTT. This translates into CASSQDGGTGGNTIYF.

The chain recombines TRBV5-8 with TRBJ1-3; D is possibly TRBD1 (6 bases). Germline CDR1 reads SGHTS; CDR2 reads YDEGEE. Trimming stripped 2 bases from V and 0 bases from J, with 18 bases between. The CDR3 length is 18 residues. CDR3 residues: CASSFPVTGGSSGNTIYF. CDR3 in DNA: TGTGCCAGCAGCTTCCCCGTGACAGGTGGGAGCTCTGGAAACACCATATATTTT.

The gene calls are TRBV7-9 and TRBJ1-2; perhaps TRBD1 as D (6 bases). V gave up 5 bases and J gave up 8 bases, with 15 bases separating them. Germline CDR1 reads SEHNR; CDR2 reads FQNEAQ (reference sequence). The CDR3 consists of 13 residues. CDR3 protein: CASSPTGIIGYTF. CDR3 sequence (DNA): TGTGCCAGCAGCCCCACAGGGATTATAGGCTACACCTTC.

This sequence joins TRBV6-6 and TRBJ1-6; no reliable D call. Trimming pared 2 bases from V and 5 bases from J, leaving 7 bases between. Per the germline V gene, CDR1 is MNHNY and CDR2 is SVGAGI (reference sequence). CDR3 length: 14 residues. The CDR3 here is CASSYPEDNSPLHF. CDR3 sequence (DNA): TGTGCCAGCAGTTACCCCGAGGATAATTCACCCCTCCACTTT.

This chain joins TRBV2 and TRBJ2-7; 7 nucleotides match TRBD1. This CDR3 has 13 residues. Germline CDR1 reads SNHLY; CDR2 reads FYNNEI. V lost 4 bases to trimming and J lost 9 bases; unmatched junction nucleotides: 9. CDR3 protein: CASSADRDIVQYF. The CDR3 nucleotides are TGTGCCAGCAGTGCTGACAGGGATATCGTGCAGTACTTC.

V and J are TRBV2 and TRBJ1-5; 8 nucleotides line up with TRBD1. V shed 5 bases, J shed 4 bases, and the junction held 7 bases outside the gene matches. The V gene's germline CDR1 is SNHLY and CDR2 FYNNEI. This CDR3 is 15 amino acids long. The CDR3 nucleotides are TGTGCCAGCAGTACCCGACAGGGGCTGAATCAGCCCCAGCATTTT. This translates into CASSTRQGLNQPQHF.

J is TRBJ2-5 and V is TRBV6-5; TRBD2 matches at 10 bases. This CDR3 contains 14 residues. Germline CDR1 reads MNHEY; CDR2 reads SVGAGI. V lost 10 bases, J lost 4 bases, and 9 bases stayed unmatched. CDR3 coding DNA: TGTGCCAAAAGGCTAGCGGGAGTTCTAGAGACCCAGTACTTC. As protein: CAKRLAGVLETQYF.

A few counts support this clone. The chain combines TRBV7-9 with TRBJ2-7, with TRBD2 as a possible D gene (6 bases). The CDR3 totals 14 residues. Germline assignment: CDR1 SEHNR and CDR2 FQNEAQ (reference sequence). With 1 base removed from V and 0 bases from J, the gap between germline ends came to 7 bases. The DNA of the CDR3 is TGTGCCAGCAGCTTAGACGGGAGCTCCTACGAGCAGTACTTC. This encodes CASSLDGSSYEQYF.

The J gene is TRBJ2-3, the V gene TRBV2, with D possibly matching TRBD2 (5 bases). Trimming removed 7 bases from V and 4 bases from J, with 15 bases in between. CDR3 length equals 14 residues. The germline CDR1 and CDR2 sequences are SNHLY and FYNNEI. In DNA, the CDR3 is TGTGCCAGCATCATAGACCGGGGATCAGATACGCAGTATTTT. Translated, it gives CASIIDRGSDTQYF.

V usage is TRBV18 and J usage is TRBJ2-7; perhaps TRBD2 as D (6 bases). CDR3 length equals 15 residues. Trimming shortened V by 1 base and J by 4 bases, and 14 bases separated the two germline ends. The germline gives CDR1 KGHSH, CDR2 LQKENI. The CDR3 reads CASSPHARGDYEQYF. DNA for the CDR3: TGTGCCAGCTCACCACATGCGCGGGGAGATTACGAGCAGTACTTC.

The rearrangement joins TRBV7-2 to TRBJ1-2; TRBD1 aligns across 8 bases. With 1 base clipped from V and 8 bases from J, the junction kept 9 bases outside the gene matches. CDR1 and CDR2 from the germline V gene are SGHTA and FQGNSA. The CDR3 totals 15 residues. DNA of the CDR3: TGTGCCAGCAGCTTAGGAGTTCAGGGGGCGATCGGCTACACCTTC. The encoded protein is CASSLGVQGAIGYTF.